The 22 T cell receptor beta chains reported below all come from one sample, sequenced in a study of T cell changes during pregnancy in multiple sclerosis. Profiling relied on immunoSEQ multiplex PCR, and the TCRdb table lists in-frame clones only, not all of them. The repertoire holds 69,000 or so clones, with approximately 91% as singletons. The specimen comprised peripheral blood, sampled in the third trimester of pregnancy. These receptor sequences come from a female donor with multiple sclerosis, enrolled in a pregnancy study.

The J gene is TRBJ1-3, the V gene TRBV11-3; TRBD1 might be the D (5 bases). V was cut by 2 bases and J by 3 bases, with 11 bases left in between. CDR3 length: 15 amino acids. Looked up from germline, CDR1 is SGHNT and CDR2 is YENEEA. The CDR3 DNA reads as TGTGCCAGCAGCTTAAAGACAGTTGGTGGAAACACCATATATTTT. It translates to CASSLKTVGGNTIYF.

V gene TRBV10-3 combines with J gene TRBJ2-7; 9 nucleotides align to TRBD2. V shed 6 bases, J shed 3 bases, and the junction held 12 bases outside the gene matches. The CDR3 consists of 16 residues. Looked up from germline, CDR1 is ENHRY and CDR2 is SYGVKD. The CDR3: CAISTISGGPGYEQYF. The CDR3 DNA sequence: TGTGCCATCAGCACTATTAGCGGGGGCCCCGGCTACGAGCAGTACTTC.

This chain uses TRBV5-1 with TRBJ1-1; 9 positions match TRBD1. Germline loops: CDR1 SGHRS, CDR2 YFSETQ. With 5 bases clipped from V and 3 bases from J, the junction kept 11 bases outside the gene matches. The CDR3 is 16 residues long. CDR3 nucleotide sequence: TGCGCCAGCAGGCCCGGGACAGGGCGGGGGGACACTGAAGCTTTCTTT. It specifies CASRPGTGRGDTEAFF.

This rearrangement joins TRBV4-3 to TRBJ2-1; D may be TRBD1 (5 bases). Trimming stripped 0 bases from V and 2 bases from J, with 17 bases between. Germline CDR1 reads LGHNA; CDR2 reads YSLEER. The CDR3 runs to 18 residues. This CDR3 reads CASSQDPSGSQPYNEQFF. The CDR3 nucleotides read TGCGCCAGCAGCCAAGACCCTTCAGGGTCTCAGCCCTACAATGAGCAGTTCTTC.

The rearrangement links TRBV2 to TRBJ1-3; 12 bases match TRBD1. In germline, CDR1 is SNHLY, CDR2 FYNNEI. The junction had 3 bases not matched to a gene; V was cut back by 3 bases and J by 0 bases. This CDR3 comprises 17 residues. The CDR3 loop is CASSDGTGGNSGNTIYF. The CDR3 DNA reads TGTGCCAGCAGTGATGGGACAGGGGGCAACTCTGGAAACACCATATATTTT.

The CDR3 coding sequence is TGTGCCAGCAGCTGGGACAGTTACCAAGAGACCCAGTACTTC. Residues: CASSWDSYQETQYF. The chain employs TRBV5-4 and TRBJ2-5, with 7 positions matching TRBD1. CDR3 length equals 14 residues. V lost 3 bases to trimming and J lost 0 bases; unmatched junction nucleotides: 2. Germline values: CDR1 SGHNT, CDR2 YYREEE (reference sequence).

This rearrangement joins TRBV30 to TRBJ1-4; D gene unclear. Trimming removed 0 bases from V and 2 bases from J, with 7 bases in between. CDR3 size: 14 residues. CDR1 and CDR2 from the germline V gene are GTSNPN and SVGIG (reference sequence). This chain's CDR3 is CAWSVGPTNEKLFF. The CDR3 DNA reads as TGTGCCTGGAGTGTTGGCCCGACTAATGAAAAACTGTTTTTT.

The V call is TRBV28, the J call TRBJ1-4; 8 bases are a match to TRBD1. The CDR3 is 14 amino acids. Per germline, CDR1 MDHEN and CDR2 SYDVKM. The ends lost 2 bases at V and 5 bases at J; junction bases unmatched: 1. CDR3 DNA: TGTGCCAGCAGTTTAAGGGACAGGAATGAAAAACTGTTTTTT. Its protein is CASSLRDRNEKLFF.

This chain joins TRBV7-2 and TRBJ2-2; D is possibly TRBD1 (6 bases). CDR3 length equals 14 residues. The germline CDR1 and CDR2 sequences are SGHTA and FQGNSA. V was shortened by 0 bases and J by 7 bases, with 9 bases between the two germline ends. CDR3 loop: CASSLAQGRGELFF. The CDR3 DNA follows: TGTGCCAGCAGCTTAGCGCAGGGGCGCGGGGAGCTGTTTTTT.

Here the CDR3 reads CASSNRDRQFSEQFF. The CDR3 DNA follows: TGTGCCAGTAGTAACCGGGACAGACAATTCTCGGAGCAGTTCTTC. The rearrangement uses TRBV19 and TRBJ2-1; 7 bases are a match to TRBD1. V lost 4 bases, J lost 10 bases, and 13 bases stayed unmatched. The germline V gene has CDR1 LNHDA and CDR2 SQIVND (reference sequence). The CDR3 sequence is 15 residues long.

This chain joins TRBV2 and TRBJ2-2, with D perhaps TRBD2 (6 bases). CDR1 and CDR2 from the germline V gene are SNHLY and FYNNEI. The ends were cut back, 5 bases at V and 4 bases at J, with 11 bases in the middle. The CDR3 contains 14 residues. In DNA form, the CDR3 reads TGTGCCAGCAGTTTAGGGACTGCCACCGGGGAGCTGTTTTTT. Protein: CASSLGTATGELFF.

This chain connects TRBV10-3 to TRBJ1-1, with TRBD1 matching 10 bases. This CDR3 has 16 amino acids. Germline assignment: CDR1 ENHRY and CDR2 SYGVKD. Losses at the gene ends were 2 bases for V and 1 base for J; bases not matched to a gene: 4. The CDR3 DNA reads TGTGCCATCAGTGAGCCTGGGGACAGGGGGAACACTGAAGCTTTCTTT. It encodes CAISEPGDRGNTEAFF.

V and J are TRBV28 and TRBJ2-3; 11 nucleotides align to TRBD1. Unmatched junction bases numbered 7, after V lost 6 bases and J lost 5 bases. The CDR3 spans 15 residues. The germline V gene encodes CDR1 MDHEN and CDR2 SYDVKM. CDR3 sequence: CASRAGTGGGDTQYF. Here the CDR3 DNA reads TGTGCCAGCAGAGCCGGGACAGGGGGTGGAGATACGCAGTATTTT.

The CDR3 protein is CASGNRVTSGNTIYF. The CDR3 DNA reads as TGTGCCAGCGGGAACAGGGTGACATCTGGAAACACCATATATTTT. V usage is TRBV6-1 and J usage is TRBJ1-3, with a tentative D call TRBD1 (6 bases). The CDR3 has 15 amino acids. V was clipped by 8 bases and J by 1 base, with 15 bases between them. Germline loops: CDR1 MNHNS, CDR2 SASEGT.

The V and J genes are TRBV15 and TRBJ1-5; no firm D call. There are 14 residues in the CDR3. The V gene's germline CDR1 is LNHNV and CDR2 YYDKDF (reference sequence). The V end lost 0 bases, the J end lost 11 bases, and 14 bases lay between the germline ends. CDR3 amino acids: CATSREFMGRAQHF. The CDR3 DNA follows: TGTGCCACCAGCAGAGAATTCATGGGTCGGGCCCAGCATTTT. Full variable domain (missing parts from reference TRBV15 and TRBJ1-5): DAMVIQNPRYQVTQFGKPVTLSCSQTLNHNVMYWYQQKSSQAPKLLFHYYDKDFNNEADTPDNFQSRRPNTSFCFLDIRSPGLGDTAMYLCATSREFMGRAQHFGDGTRLSIL.

The rearrangement uses TRBV9 and TRBJ1-3, with D tentatively TRBD1 (5 bases). Germline CDR1 reads SGDLS; CDR2 reads YYNGEE. V lost 3 bases, J lost 0 bases, and 10 bases lay in between. There are 15 residues in the CDR3. This CDR3 reads CASSGTGNSGNTIYF. CDR3 sequence (DNA): TGTGCCAGCAGCGGTACAGGTAACTCTGGAAACACCATATATTTT.

The rearrangement links TRBV5-1 to TRBJ1-3; D is possibly TRBD1 (5 bases). This CDR3 has 17 residues. Germline V gene data show CDR1 as SGHRS and CDR2 as YFSETQ. V lost 4 bases, J lost 3 bases, and 20 bases lay in between. CDR3 in DNA: TGCGCCAGCAGCCCCAGCCAGACAGTCGCCAGTGGAAACACCATATATTTT. It encodes CASSPSQTVASGNTIYF.

The chain uses TRBV18 and TRBJ1-4; 7 bases are a match to TRBD1. Germline CDR1 is KGHSH and CDR2 is LQKENI. The V gene end was trimmed by 3 bases and the J gene end by 5 bases; junction bases not matched to a gene: 3. The CDR3 sequence is 14 residues long. The CDR3 sequence: CASSPLQGNEKLFF. CDR3 sequence (DNA): TGTGCCAGCTCACCTCTACAGGGGAATGAAAAACTGTTTTTT. The whole variable domain, filled in from reference TRBV18 and TRBJ1-4, reads NAGVMQNPRHLVRRRGQEARLRCSPMKGHSHVYWYRQLPEEGLKFMVYLQKENIIDESGMPKERFSAEFPKEGPSILRIQQVVRGDSAAYFCASSPLQGNEKLFFGSGTQLSVL.

As for this clone: Other nucleotide sequences in the sample specify the same CDR3. The chain is built from TRBV5-1 and TRBJ2-3, with a tentative D call TRBD2 (6 bases). Germline CDR1 reads SGHRS; CDR2 reads YFSETQ. The V gene lost 4 bases and the J gene lost 0 bases, with 9 bases spanning the gap. This CDR3 region has 14 residues. CDR3: CASSLGTSTDTQYF. CDR3 nucleotide sequence: TGCGCCAGCAGCCTAGGGACTAGCACAGATACGCAGTATTTT.

The rearrangement joins TRBV30 to TRBJ1-2; D possibly corresponds to TRBD1 (6 bases). Germline-derived CDR1 and CDR2 are GTSNPN and SVGIG (reference sequence). CDR3 length: 15 amino acids. The CDR3 loop is CGGGGPGRTNYGYTF. The CDR3 bases are TGTGGGGGAGGGGGGCCCGGGAGGACTAACTATGGCTACACCTTC.

The gene calls are TRBV6-5 and TRBJ1-1; D gene unclear. Germline CDR1 MNHEY, CDR2 SVGAGI. This CDR3 is 14 amino acids long. The ends were cut back, 3 bases at V and 0 bases at J, with 8 bases in the middle. The CDR3 DNA is TGTGCCAGCAGTTATTGGGCGATGAACACTGAAGCTTTCTTT. Protein sequence: CASSYWAMNTEAFF.

This rearrangement joins TRBV7-3 to TRBJ1-5, with TRBD1 matching 9 bases. From germline, CDR1 is SGHTA and CDR2 FQGTGA. J was trimmed by 5 bases and V by 3 bases; bases with no gene match: 2. The length of the CDR3 is 14 residues. CDR3 amino acids: CASSLGQGHQPQHF. In DNA form, the CDR3 reads TGTGCCAGCAGCTTGGGACAGGGACATCAGCCCCAGCATTTT.